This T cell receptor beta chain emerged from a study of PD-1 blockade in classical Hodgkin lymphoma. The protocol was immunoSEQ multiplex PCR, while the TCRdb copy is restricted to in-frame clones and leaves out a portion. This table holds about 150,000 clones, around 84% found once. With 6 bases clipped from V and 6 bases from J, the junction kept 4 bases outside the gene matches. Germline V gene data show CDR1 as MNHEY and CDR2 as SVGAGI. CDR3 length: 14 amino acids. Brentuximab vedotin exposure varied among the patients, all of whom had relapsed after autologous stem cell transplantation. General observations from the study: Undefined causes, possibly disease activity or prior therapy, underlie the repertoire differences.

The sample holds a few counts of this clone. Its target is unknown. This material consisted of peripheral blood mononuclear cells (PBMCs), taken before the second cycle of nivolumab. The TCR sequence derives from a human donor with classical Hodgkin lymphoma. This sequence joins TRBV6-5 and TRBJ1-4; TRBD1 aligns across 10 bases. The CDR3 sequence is CASRPGTGDEKLFF. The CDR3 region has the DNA TGTGCCAGCAGGCCCGGGACAGGGGATGAAAAACTGTTTTTT.